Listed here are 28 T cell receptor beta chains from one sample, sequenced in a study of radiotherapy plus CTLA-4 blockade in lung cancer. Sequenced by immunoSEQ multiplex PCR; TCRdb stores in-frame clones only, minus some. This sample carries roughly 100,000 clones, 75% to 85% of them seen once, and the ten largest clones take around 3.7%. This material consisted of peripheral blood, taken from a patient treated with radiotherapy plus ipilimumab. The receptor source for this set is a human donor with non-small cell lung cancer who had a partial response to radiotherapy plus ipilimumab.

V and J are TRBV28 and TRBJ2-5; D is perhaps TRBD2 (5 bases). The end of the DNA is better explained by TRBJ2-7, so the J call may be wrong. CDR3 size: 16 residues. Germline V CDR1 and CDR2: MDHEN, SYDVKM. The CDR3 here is CASSFGLSVLSYEQYF. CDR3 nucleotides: TGTGCCAGCAGTTTCGGGCTTAGCGTTCTTTCCTACGAGCAGTACTTC.

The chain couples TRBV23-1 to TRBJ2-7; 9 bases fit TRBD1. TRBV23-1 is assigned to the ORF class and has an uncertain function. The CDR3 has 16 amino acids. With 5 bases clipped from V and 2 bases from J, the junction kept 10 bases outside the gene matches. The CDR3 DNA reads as TGCGCCAGCAGTGGCACCGGGACAGGGCTAACCTACGAGCAGTACTTC. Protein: CASSGTGTGLTYEQYF.

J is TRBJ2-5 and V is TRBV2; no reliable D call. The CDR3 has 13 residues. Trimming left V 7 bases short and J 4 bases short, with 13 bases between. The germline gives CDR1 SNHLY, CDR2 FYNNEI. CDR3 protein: CASIYAVGETQYF. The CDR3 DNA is TGTGCCAGCATATACGCGGTGGGAGAGACCCAGTACTTC.

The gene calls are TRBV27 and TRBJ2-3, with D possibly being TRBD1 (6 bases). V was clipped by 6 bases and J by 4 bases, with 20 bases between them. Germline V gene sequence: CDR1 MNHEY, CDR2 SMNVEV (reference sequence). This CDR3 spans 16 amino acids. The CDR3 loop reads CASRTLGQRRADTQYF. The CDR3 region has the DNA TGTGCCAGCAGGACCTTAGGACAGAGAAGGGCAGATACGCAGTATTTT.

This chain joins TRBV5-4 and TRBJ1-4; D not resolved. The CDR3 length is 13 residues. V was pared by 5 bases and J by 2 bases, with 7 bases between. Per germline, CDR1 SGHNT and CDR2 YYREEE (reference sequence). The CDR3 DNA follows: TGTGCCAGCAGTGCCGGGACTAATGAAAAACTGTTTTTT. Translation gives CASSAGTNEKLFF.

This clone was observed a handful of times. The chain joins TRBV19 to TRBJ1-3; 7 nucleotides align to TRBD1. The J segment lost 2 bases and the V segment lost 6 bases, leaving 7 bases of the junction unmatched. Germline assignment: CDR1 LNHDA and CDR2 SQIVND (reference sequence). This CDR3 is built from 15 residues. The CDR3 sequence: CASRADREPGNTIYF. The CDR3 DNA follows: TGTGCCAGTAGAGCCGACAGGGAACCTGGAAACACCATATATTTT.

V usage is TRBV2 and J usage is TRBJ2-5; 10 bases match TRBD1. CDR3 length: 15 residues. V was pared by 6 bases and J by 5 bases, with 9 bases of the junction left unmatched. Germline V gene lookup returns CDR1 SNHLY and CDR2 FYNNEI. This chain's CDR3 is CASSRGTGAGETQYF. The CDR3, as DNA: TGTGCCAGCAGCCGAGGGACAGGGGCCGGGGAGACCCAGTACTTC.

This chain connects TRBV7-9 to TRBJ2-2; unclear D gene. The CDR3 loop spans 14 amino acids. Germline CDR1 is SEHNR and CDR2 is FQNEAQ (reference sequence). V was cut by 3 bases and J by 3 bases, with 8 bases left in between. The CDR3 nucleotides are TGTGCCAGCAGCTTGCAGAGCGACACCGGGGAGCTGTTTTTT. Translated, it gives CASSLQSDTGELFF.

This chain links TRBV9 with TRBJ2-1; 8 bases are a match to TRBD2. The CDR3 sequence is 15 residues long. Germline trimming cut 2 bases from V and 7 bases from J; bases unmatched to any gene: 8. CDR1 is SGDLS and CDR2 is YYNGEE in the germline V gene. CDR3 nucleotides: TGTGCCAGCAGCGTTGGAGCGGGAGTTGGTAATGAGCAGTTCTTC. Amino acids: CASSVGAGVGNEQFF.

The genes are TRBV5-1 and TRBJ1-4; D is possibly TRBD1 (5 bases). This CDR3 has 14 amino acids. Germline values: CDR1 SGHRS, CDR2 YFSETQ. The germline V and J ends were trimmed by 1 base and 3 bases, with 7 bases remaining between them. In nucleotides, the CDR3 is TGCGCCAGCAGCTTGCAGGGTCCTAATGAAAAACTGTTTTTT. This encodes CASSLQGPNEKLFF.

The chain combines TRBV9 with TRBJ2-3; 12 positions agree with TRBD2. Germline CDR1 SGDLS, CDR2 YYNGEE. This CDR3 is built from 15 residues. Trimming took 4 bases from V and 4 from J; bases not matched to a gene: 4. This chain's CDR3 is CASSRTSGKADTQYF. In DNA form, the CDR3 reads TGTGCCAGCAGCAGGACTAGCGGGAAGGCAGATACGCAGTATTTT. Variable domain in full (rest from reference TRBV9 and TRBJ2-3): DSGVTQTPKHLITATGQRVTLRCSPRSGDLSVYWYQQSLDQGLQFLIQYYNGEERAKGNILERFSAQQFPDLHSELNLSSLELGDSALYFCASSRTSGKADTQYFGPGTRLTVL.

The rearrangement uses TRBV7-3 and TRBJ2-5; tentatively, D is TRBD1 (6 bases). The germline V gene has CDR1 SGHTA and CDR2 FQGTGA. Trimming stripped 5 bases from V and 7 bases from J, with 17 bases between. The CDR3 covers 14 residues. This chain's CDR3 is CASSVAGEGATQYF. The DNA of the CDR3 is TGTGCCAGCAGCGTAGCAGGGGAAGGAGCGACCCAGTACTTC.

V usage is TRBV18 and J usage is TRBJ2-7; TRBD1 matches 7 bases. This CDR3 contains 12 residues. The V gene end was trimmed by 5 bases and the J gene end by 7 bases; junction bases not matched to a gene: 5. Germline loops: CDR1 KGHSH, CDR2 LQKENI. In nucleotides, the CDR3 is TGTGCCAGCTCATCCGACAGGGAAGAGCAGTACTTC. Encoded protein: CASSSDREEQYF.

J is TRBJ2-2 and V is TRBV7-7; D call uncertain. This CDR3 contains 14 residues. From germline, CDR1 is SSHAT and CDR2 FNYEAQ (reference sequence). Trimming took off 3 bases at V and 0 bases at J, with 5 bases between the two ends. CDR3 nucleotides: TGTGCCAGCAGCTTCCGAGCGAACACCGGGGAGCTGTTTTTT. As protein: CASSFRANTGELFF.

The CDR3 is CASSPPLAGGPDEQFF. CDR3 DNA: TGCGCCAGCAGCCCCCCACTAGCGGGAGGGCCAGATGAGCAGTTCTTC. V and J are TRBV5-1 and TRBJ2-1, with TRBD2 matching 13 bases. Germline V gene lookup returns CDR1 SGHRS and CDR2 YFSETQ. The CDR3 is 16 amino acids. J lost 8 bases, V lost 4 bases, and 9 bases had no gene match.

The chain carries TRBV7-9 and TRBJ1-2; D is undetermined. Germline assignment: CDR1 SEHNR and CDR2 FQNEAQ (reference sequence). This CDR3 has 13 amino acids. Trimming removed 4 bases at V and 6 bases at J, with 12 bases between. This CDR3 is CASSSYSRDGYTF. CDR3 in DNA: TGTGCCAGCAGCTCCTATTCCCGGGATGGCTACACCTTC.

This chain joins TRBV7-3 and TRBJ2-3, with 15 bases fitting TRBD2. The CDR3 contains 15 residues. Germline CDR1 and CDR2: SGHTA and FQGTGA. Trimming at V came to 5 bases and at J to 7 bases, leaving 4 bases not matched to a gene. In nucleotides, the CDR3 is TGTGCCAGCAGCCGAGGGACTAGCGGGAGGAATACGCAGTATTTT. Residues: CASSRGTSGRNTQYF.

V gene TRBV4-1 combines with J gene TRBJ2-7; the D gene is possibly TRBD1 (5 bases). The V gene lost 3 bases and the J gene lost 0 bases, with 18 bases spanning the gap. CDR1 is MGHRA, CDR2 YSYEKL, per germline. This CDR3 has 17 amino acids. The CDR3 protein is CASSHQAHRSSSYEQYF. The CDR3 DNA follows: TGCGCCAGCAGCCACCAAGCCCACAGGTCAAGCTCCTACGAGCAGTACTTC.

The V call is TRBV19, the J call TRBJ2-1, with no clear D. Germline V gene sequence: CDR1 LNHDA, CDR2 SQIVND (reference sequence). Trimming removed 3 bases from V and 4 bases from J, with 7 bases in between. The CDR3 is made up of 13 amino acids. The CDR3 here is CASSMSVYNEQFF. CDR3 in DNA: TGTGCCAGTAGTATGTCAGTTTACAATGAGCAGTTCTTC.

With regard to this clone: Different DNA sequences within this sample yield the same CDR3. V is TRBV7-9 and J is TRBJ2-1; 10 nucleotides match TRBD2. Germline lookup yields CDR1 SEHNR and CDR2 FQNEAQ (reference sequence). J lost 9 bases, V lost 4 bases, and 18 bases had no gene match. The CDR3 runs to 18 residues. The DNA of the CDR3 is TGTGCCAGCAGCTCGAATCGATCGGGACTAGCGCGCGACGTTGAGCAGTTCTTC. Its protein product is CASSSNRSGLARDVEQFF. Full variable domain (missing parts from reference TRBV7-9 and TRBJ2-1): DTGVSQNPRHKITKRGQNVTFRCDPISEHNRLYWYRQTLGQGPEFLTYFQNEAQLEKSRLLSDRFSAERPKGSFSTLEIQRTEQGDSAMYLCASSSNRSGLARDVEQFFGPGTRLTVL.

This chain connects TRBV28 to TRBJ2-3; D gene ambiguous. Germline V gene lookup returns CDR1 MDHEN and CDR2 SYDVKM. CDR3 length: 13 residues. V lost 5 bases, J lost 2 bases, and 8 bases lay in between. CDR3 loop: CASSGQDTDTQYF. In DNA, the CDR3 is TGTGCCAGCAGTGGCCAGGACACAGATACGCAGTATTTT.

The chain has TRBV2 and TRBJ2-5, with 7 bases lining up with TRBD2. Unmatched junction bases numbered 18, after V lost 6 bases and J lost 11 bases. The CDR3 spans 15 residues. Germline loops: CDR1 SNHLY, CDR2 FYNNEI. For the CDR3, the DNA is TGTGCCAGCAGGTCTGGGGTTGGGTCGAGCGGGGAGCAGTACTTC. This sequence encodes CASRSGVGSSGEQYF.

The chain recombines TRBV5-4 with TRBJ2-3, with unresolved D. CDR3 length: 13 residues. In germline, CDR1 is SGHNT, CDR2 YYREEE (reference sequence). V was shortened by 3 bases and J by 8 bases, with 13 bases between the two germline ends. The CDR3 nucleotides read TGTGCCAGCAGCTCCCCTGGTTACGGTACGCAGTATTTT. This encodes CASSSPGYGTQYF.

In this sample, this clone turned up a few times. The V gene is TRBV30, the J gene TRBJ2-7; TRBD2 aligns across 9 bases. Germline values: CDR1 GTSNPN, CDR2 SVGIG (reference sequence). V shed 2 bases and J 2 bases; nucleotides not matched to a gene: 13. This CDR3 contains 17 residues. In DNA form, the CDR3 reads TGTGCCTGGAGTCCACCCCCAAGACTAGCGGTCACCTACGAGCAGTACTTC. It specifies CAWSPPPRLAVTYEQYF.

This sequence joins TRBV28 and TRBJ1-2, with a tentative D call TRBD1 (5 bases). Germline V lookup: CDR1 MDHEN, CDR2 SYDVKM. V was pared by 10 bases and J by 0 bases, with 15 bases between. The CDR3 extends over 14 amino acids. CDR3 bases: TGTGCCACCCCGGGGGAGCGTTCTAACTATGGCTACACCTTC. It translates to CATPGERSNYGYTF.

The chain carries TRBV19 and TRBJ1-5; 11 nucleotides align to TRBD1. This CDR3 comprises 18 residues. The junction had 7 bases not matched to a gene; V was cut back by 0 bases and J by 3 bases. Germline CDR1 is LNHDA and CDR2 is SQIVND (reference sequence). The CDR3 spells CASSIEGQGEWNNQPQHF. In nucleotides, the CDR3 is TGTGCCAGTAGTATAGAGGGACAGGGGGAATGGAACAATCAGCCCCAGCATTTT.

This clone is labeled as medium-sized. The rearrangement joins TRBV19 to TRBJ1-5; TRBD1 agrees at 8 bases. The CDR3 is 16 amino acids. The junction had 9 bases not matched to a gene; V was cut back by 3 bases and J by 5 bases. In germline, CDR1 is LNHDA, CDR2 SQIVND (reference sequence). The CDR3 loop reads CASSIPGTGPHQPQHF. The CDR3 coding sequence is TGTGCCAGTAGTATCCCCGGGACAGGTCCTCATCAGCCCCAGCATTTT.

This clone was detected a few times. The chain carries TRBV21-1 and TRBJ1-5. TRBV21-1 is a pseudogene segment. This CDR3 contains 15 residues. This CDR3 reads CASSKRPASNQPQHF. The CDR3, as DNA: TGTGCCAGCAGCAAAAGGCCAGCGAGCAATCAGCCCCAGCATTTT.